This T cell receptor beta chain derives from a study of beta chain features in type 1 diabetes. Whole-study context: All samples combined gave roughly 100 million sorted cells for examination.

This clone was seen a handful of times. Its antigen is unknown. Every isolated RNA sample was fully reverse transcribed, so sequencing captured expressed TCRB transcripts. Here immunoSEQ multiplex PCR was the method, and the copy in TCRdb shows in-frame clones only, minus some. The profile shows 150,000 or so clones, 11% of them singletons. V was pared by 2 bases and J by 8 bases, with 13 bases between. Germline V gene sequence: CDR1 KGHSH, CDR2 LQKENI. The CDR3 totals 13 residues. Every donor had blood drawn once into heparin, roughly 120 mL on average. Findings and limits, study-wide: The study found that naive, central memory and Treg TCRB repertoires appeared more similar in patients than in healthy donors.

The TCR originated in a man younger than 35 in good health. The chain carries TRBV18 and TRBJ2-7, with D maybe TRBD1 (7 bases). The sequencing input was central memory CD4+ T cells from blood. The DNA for the CDR3 is TGTGCCAGCTCACCAAATCCAGGGGGGCAGCAGTACTTC. It translates to CASSPNPGGQQYF. Full variable domain (outside the CDR3, taken from reference TRBV18 and TRBJ2-7): NAGVMQNPRHLVRRRGQEARLRCSPMKGHSHVYWYRQLPEEGLKFMVYLQKENIIDESGMPKERFSAEFPKEGPSILRIQQVVRGDSAAYFCASSPNPGGQQYFGPGTRLTVT.